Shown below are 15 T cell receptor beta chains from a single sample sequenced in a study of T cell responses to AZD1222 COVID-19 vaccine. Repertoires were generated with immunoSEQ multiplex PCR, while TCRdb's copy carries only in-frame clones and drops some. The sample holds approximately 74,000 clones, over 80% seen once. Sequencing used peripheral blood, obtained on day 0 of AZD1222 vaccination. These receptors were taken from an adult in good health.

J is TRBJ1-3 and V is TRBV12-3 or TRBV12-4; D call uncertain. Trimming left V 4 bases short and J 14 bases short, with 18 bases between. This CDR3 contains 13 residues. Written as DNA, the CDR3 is TGTGCCAGCAGTTGGGCCACCCGGCACCTTCTATATTTT. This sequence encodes CASSWATRHLLYF.

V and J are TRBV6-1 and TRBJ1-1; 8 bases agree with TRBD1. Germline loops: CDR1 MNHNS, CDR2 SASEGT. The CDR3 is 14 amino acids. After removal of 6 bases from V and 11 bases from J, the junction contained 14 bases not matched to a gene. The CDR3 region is CASRLTGDARRAFF. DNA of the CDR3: TGTGCCAGCAGGTTGACAGGGGACGCGCGTCGCGCTTTCTTT.

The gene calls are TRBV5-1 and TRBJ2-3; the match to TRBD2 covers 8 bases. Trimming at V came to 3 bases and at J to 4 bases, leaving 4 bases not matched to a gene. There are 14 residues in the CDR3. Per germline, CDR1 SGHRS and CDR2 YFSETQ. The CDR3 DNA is TGCGCCAGCAGCTCGGGACTAGTTTCAGATACGCAGTATTTT. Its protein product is CASSSGLVSDTQYF.

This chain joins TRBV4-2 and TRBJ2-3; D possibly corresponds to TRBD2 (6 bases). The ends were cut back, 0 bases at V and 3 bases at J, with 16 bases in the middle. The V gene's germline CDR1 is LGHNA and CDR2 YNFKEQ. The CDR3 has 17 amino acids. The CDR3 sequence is CASSQEGSSVVTDTQYF. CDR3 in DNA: TGTGCCAGCAGCCAAGAAGGGTCTAGCGTGGTGACAGATACGCAGTATTTT.

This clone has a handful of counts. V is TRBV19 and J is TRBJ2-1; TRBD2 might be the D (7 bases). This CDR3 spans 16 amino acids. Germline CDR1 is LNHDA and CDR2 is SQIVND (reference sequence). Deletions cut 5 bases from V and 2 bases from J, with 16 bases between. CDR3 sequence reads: CASSPTAGATYNEQFF. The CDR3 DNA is TGTGCCAGTAGTCCGACCGCGGGGGCGACCTACAATGAGCAGTTCTTC.

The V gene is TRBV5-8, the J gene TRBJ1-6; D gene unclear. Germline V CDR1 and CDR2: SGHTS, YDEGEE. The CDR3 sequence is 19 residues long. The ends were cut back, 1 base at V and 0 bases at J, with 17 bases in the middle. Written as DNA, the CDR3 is TGTGCCAGCAGCTTGCCCACAACTTCGATAAGCTCCTATAATTCACCCCTCCACTTT. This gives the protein CASSLPTTSISSYNSPLHF.

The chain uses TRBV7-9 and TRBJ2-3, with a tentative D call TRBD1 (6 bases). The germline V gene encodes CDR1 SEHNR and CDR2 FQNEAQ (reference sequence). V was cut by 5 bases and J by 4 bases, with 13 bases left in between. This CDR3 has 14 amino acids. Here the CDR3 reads CASSLKGGPDTQYF. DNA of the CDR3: TGTGCCAGCAGCCTCAAAGGGGGACCAGATACGCAGTATTTT.

The CDR3: CATSGLADPNEQFF. In DNA form, the CDR3 reads TGTGCCACCTCCGGACTAGCGGACCCCAATGAGCAGTTCTTC. The V and J genes are TRBV10-3 and TRBJ2-1; TRBD2 matches at 10 bases. V dropped 10 bases and J dropped 6; count of bases not matched to a gene: 9. Germline CDR1 ENHRY, CDR2 SYGVKD. The CDR3 is made up of 14 amino acids.

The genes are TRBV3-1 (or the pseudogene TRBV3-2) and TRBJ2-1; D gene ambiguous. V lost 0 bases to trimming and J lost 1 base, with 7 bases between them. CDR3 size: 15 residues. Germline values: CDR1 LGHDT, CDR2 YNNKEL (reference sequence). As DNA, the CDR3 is TGTGCCAGCAGCCAAGATGAGGATTCCTACAATGAGCAGTTCTTC. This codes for CASSQDEDSYNEQFF.

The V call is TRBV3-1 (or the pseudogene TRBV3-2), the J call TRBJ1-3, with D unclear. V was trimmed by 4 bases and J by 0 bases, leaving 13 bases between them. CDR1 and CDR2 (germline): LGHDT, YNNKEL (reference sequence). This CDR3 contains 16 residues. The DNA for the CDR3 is TGTGCCAGCAGCCGTCTGGATTGGGACTCTGGAAACACCATATATTTT. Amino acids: CASSRLDWDSGNTIYF.

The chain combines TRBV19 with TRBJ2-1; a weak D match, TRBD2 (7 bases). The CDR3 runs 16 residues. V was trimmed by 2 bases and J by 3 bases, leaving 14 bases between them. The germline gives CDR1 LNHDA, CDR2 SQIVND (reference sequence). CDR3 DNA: TGTGCCAGTAGTATAAGGGGGACTAAGGGCTACAATGAGCAGTTCTTC. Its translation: CASSIRGTKGYNEQFF.

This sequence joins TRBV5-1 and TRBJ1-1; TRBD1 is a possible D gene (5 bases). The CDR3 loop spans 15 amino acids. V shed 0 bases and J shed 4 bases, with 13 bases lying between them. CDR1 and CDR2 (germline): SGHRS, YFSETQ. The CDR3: CASSLVSGLATEAFF. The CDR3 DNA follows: TGCGCCAGCAGCTTGGTTTCAGGGCTTGCCACTGAAGCTTTCTTT. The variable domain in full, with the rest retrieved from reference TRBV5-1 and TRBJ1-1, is KAGVTQTPRYLIKTRGQQVTLSCSPISGHRSVSWYQQTPGQGLQFLFEYFSETQRNKGNFPGRFSGRQFSNSRSEMNVSTLELGDSALYLCASSLVSGLATEAFFGQGTRLTVV.

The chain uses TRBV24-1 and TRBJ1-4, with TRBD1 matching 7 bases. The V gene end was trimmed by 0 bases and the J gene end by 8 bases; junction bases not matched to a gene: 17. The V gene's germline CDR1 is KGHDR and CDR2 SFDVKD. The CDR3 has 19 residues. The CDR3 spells CATSDLPSRQGEVGEKLFF. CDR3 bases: TGTGCCACCAGTGATTTGCCTTCCAGACAGGGAGAGGTGGGAGAAAAACTGTTTTTT.

Here the CDR3 reads CASSELDRPHYGYTF. In nucleotides, the CDR3 is TGTGCCAGCAGTGAATTGGACAGGCCTCACTATGGCTACACCTTC. The chain is built from TRBV25-1 and TRBJ1-2, with TRBD1 matching over 7 bases. The CDR3 length is 15 residues. Germline CDR1 reads MGHDK; CDR2 reads SYGVNS. Unmatched junction bases numbered 5, after V lost 1 base and J lost 3 bases.

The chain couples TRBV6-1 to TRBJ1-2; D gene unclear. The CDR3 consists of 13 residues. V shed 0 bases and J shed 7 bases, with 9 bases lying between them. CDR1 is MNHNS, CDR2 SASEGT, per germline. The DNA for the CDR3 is TGTGCCAGCAGTGAAGCGCTTGGGGTTGGCTACACCTTC. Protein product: CASSEALGVGYTF.